This T cell receptor beta chain was identified during a study of shared clonotypes between healthy human individuals. Study-wide results and limits: Sequencing depth was expected to affect clonotype sharing among donors. A small donor pool kept down the genetic and exposure-history diversity that was represented.

Deep-level running was used for the assay. Around 300 ng DNA, about 30,000 T cell genomes, went into unsorted PBMC replicate PCRs. Measured with immunoSEQ multiplex PCR; TCRdb has only the in-frame clones, and not every one. The profile shows about 480,000 clones, 75% to 80% of them singletons. For this clone: Its antigen is unidentified.

Germline-derived CDR1 and CDR2 are MNHNS and SASEGT. The length of the CDR3 is 14 residues. Trimming took 4 bases from V and 2 from J, leaving 12 bases between them. The chain uses TRBV6-1 and TRBJ2-7; unclear D gene. This clonotype was obtained from a woman aged 35 to 49 in good health. Some clones in this sample may be carry-over from other donors' samples. The sequencing sample was made of PBMCs. CDR3 nucleotide sequence: TGTGCCAGCAGTGGACCTTCCAATACCTACGAGCAGTACTTC. It yields the protein CASSGPSNTYEQYF.